The rows below give T cell receptor beta chains drawn from one sample of a study of blood T cell repertoires in COVID-19. The method was immunoSEQ multiplex PCR; TCRdb's version includes in-frame clones alone and lacks a portion of them. Of about 110,000 clones in the sample, about 80% are singletons; the top ten hold around 4%. What was sequenced was peripheral blood. Source of these receptors: a woman older than 75 with acute or convalescent COVID-19. CDR3s include the opening cysteine and the closing phenylalanine or tryptophan. A D gene is named only where the DNA matches it firmly. Size is stated for part of the rows, as once, few or many counts, or as a class when the clone is expanded.

TRBV28	TRBJ2-7	.	TRBD1	TGTGCCAGCGGGACCGGGACAGGGGGCTACGAGCAGTACTTC	CASGTGTGGYEQYF
TRBV25-1	TRBJ1-1	.	.	TGTGCCAGCAGTGAATCGCGGGTCGGCACTGAAGCTTTCTTT	CASSESRVGTEAFF
TRBV5-1	TRBJ1-5	.	.	TGCGCCAGCAGCTTAGGGACAAAGGATCAGCCCCAGCATTTT	CASSLGTKDQPQHF
TRBV28	TRBJ1-1	once	.	TGTGCCAGCAGCTACCTTGGAGGGAAGGTTGAAGCTTTCTTT	CASSYLGGKVEAFF
TRBV19	TRBJ2-3	few	TRBD2	TGTGCCAGTAGCACCATAGGGCTAGCGGGGGGGTCTACGCAGTATTTT	CASSTIGLAGGSTQYF
TRBV7-6	TRBJ1-1	.	.	TGTGCCAGCAGCCCCCGCATCTCCAGGGGCACTGAAGCTTTCTTT	CASSPRISRGTEAFF
TRBV12-3/TRBV12-4	TRBJ1-1	few	TRBD1	TGTGCCAGCTCAACGGCAGGGGGCACTGAAGCTTTCTTT	CASSTAGGTEAFF
TRBV5-6	TRBJ1-6	.	.	TGTGCCAGCAGCTCGACAGCCAATAATTCACCCCTCCACTTT	CASSSTANNSPLHF
TRBV5-5	TRBJ1-1	.	TRBD1	TGTGCCAGCAGCCGGTACCCAGGGGGGACGAACACTGAAGCTTTCTTT	CASSRYPGGTNTEAFF
TRBV28	TRBJ2-7	.	TRBD2	TGTGCCAGCAGTTGGAGGCGGGAGAACCGGTACGAGCAGTACTTC	CASSWRRENRYEQYF
TRBV7-8	TRBJ2-5	few	TRBD2	TGTGCCAGCAGCCCAACCCAAGCGGGGGGCGCGGAGACCCAGTACTTC	CASSPTQAGGAETQYF
TRBV2	TRBJ2-1	.	TRBD1	TGTGCCAGCAGTGACCAGGGGGCCTACAATGAGCAGTTCTTC	CASSDQGAYNEQFF
TRBV4-1	TRBJ2-5	.	TRBD2	TGCGCCAGCAGCCAAGGTCACAGCGGGGGGCTTGAGACCCAGTACTTC	CASSQGHSGGLETQYF
TRBV19	TRBJ1-2	.	.	TGTGCCATAGGGGCCGCGCCCGCTAACTATGGCTACACCTTC	CAIGAAPANYGYTF
TRBV12-3/TRBV12-4	TRBJ1-5	once	TRBD1	TGTGCCAGCAGTCCCGGACAGGGAAGGCATTTT	CASSPGQGRHF
TRBV3-1/TRBV3-2	TRBJ2-3	.	.	TGTGCCAGCAGGGCTAGCACAGATACGCAGTATTTT	CASRASTDTQYF
TRBV19	TRBJ1-2	once	TRBD1	TGTGCCAGTAGTGCGTGGGACAGCCCCTCAAACTATGGCTACACCTTC	CASSAWDSPSNYGYTF
TRBV28	TRBJ2-7	.	TRBD2	TGTGCCAGCAGTTTGCGGGCGGGGGAAGGGGTCTCCTACGAGCAGTACTTC	CASSLRAGEGVSYEQYF
TRBV6-5	TRBJ1-2	.	TRBD1	TGTGCCAGCATAGGACAGGGGTATGGCTACACCTTC	CASIGQGYGYTF
TRBV6-5	TRBJ2-5	few	.	TGTGCCAGCAGTTATTCGGAGGATATAACGGAGACCCAGTACTTC	CASSYSEDITETQYF
TRBV10-3	TRBJ2-2	.	.	TGTGCCATCAGTGAGGGCTTACAGGGAACCGGGGAGCTGTTTTTT	CAISEGLQGTGELFF
TRBV5-1	TRBJ1-6	few	.	TGCGCCAGCAGTTCCGGGTCCTCTAATTCACCCCTCCACTTT	CASSSGSSNSPLHF
TRBV5-1	TRBJ1-1	once	TRBD1	TGCGCTAGCAGCGCCGGGACAGGGGTTCGCACTGAAGCTTTCTTT	CASSAGTGVRTEAFF
TRBV2	TRBJ1-5	.	TRBD1	TGTGCCGTCAGGGGGAAGGGGCCCCAGCATTTT	CAVRGKGPQHF
TRBV7-6	TRBJ2-3	.	.	TGTGCCAGCAGCGACCACAGGGATCCAGATACGCAGTATTTT	CASSDHRDPDTQYF
TRBV5-1	TRBJ2-7	.	TRBD2	TGCGCCAGCAGCAGGGACGGGACTAGCGCATCCTACGAGCAGTACTTC	CASSRDGTSASYEQYF
TRBV5-4	TRBJ1-2	.	.	TGTGCCAGCAGCCAGGAACAGGGTCTTGGGGGCTACACCTTC	CASSQEQGLGGYTF
TRBV6-4	TRBJ1-3	.	.	TGTGCCACCCCACGCGGAAGCTCTGGAAACACCATATATTTT	CATPRGSSGNTIYF
TRBV6-5	TRBJ2-5	.	.	TGTGCCAGCAGCAAAGGGACAAGGTACCAAGAGACCCAGTACTTC	CASSKGTRYQETQYF
TRBV11-2	TRBJ2-7	.	.	TGTGCCAGCAGCCCCCGGACAGTAGGCTACGAGCAGTACTTC	CASSPRTVGYEQYF
TRBV25-1	TRBJ1-5	few	.	TGTGCCAGCAGTTCGCGGGGAAATAGCAATCAGCCCCAGCATTTT	CASSSRGNSNQPQHF
TRBV6-1	TRBJ2-7	.	.	TGTGCCAGCAGTGAAGACAGGGCAACCTACGAGCAGTACTTC	CASSEDRATYEQYF
TRBV20-1	TRBJ2-1	.	.	TGCAGTGCCCGCCGGGGCCCGGGGGAGTTCTTC	CSARRGPGEFF
TRBV4-2	TRBJ2-1	.	TRBD2	TGTGCCAGCAGCCAACGACTAGCGGGGACGGGTGAGCAGTTCTTC	CASSQRLAGTGEQFF
TRBV11-2	TRBJ2-1	once	TRBD2	TGTGCCAGCAGCTTAAAGACTAGCGGGGGGGCTTACAATGAGCAGTTCTTC	CASSLKTSGGAYNEQFF
TRBV6-5	TRBJ2-7	.	.	TGTGCCAGCAGTTACGATGGACTCTCGGGGCAGTACTTC	CASSYDGLSGQYF
TRBV10-3	TRBJ2-7	.	.	TGTGCCATCAGGCTAGGGGGTGACTACGAGCAGTACTTC	CAIRLGGDYEQYF
TRBV9	TRBJ2-3	once	.	TGTGCCAGCAGCGTAGGGGGAGTGCCGAACACAGATACGCAGTATTTT	CASSVGGVPNTDTQYF
TRBV2	TRBJ1-2	.	.	TGTGCCAGCACCGAACAGTATGGCTACACCTTC	CASTEQYGYTF
TRBV5-1	TRBJ1-1	few	.	TGCGCCAGCAGCTTATCCCGACCAATGACTGAAAGGCGGGAAGCTTTCTTT	CASSLSRPMTERREAFF
TRBV29-1	TRBJ2-5	few	.	TGCAGCGTTGAAGGGCAGGTTGCGACCCAGTACTTC	CSVEGQVATQYF
TRBV3-1/TRBV3-2	TRBJ2-7	.	.	TGTGCCAGCAGCCAAGGGACTTTTTCATCCTACGAGCAGTACTTC	CASSQGTFSSYEQYF
TRBV27	TRBJ2-7	.	.	TGTGCCAGCAGTTTACGTCCTCAGGGGGGATACGAGCAGTACTTC	CASSLRPQGGYEQYF
TRBV18	TRBJ1-1	.	TRBD1	TGTGCCAGCTCACCTCTGGGACAGGCGGGGACTGAAGCTTTCTTT	CASSPLGQAGTEAFF
TRBV20-1	TRBJ2-5	.	.	TGCAGTGCTAGTTCGGGCGGGTGGCACCAAGAGACCCAGTACTTC	CSASSGGWHQETQYF
TRBV5-4	TRBJ2-5	.	.	TGTGCCAGCAGCTTGGCTCTTCAGGGGGGGACCCAGTACTTC	CASSLALQGGTQYF
TRBV5-1	TRBJ1-4	.	TRBD1	TGCGCCAGCAGCTTGCAAGGACAGGGCGAAAAACTGTTTTTT	CASSLQGQGEKLFF
TRBV5-1	TRBJ1-1	.	.	TGCGCCAGCAGCTTCATAGGGGGTCCAACTGAAGCTTTCTTT	CASSFIGGPTEAFF